Following are 15 T cell receptor beta chains from one sample sequenced in a study of shared clonotypes between healthy human individuals. Only in-frame clones appear in the TCRdb table, and some are missing; sequencing was by immunoSEQ multiplex PCR. The sample consists of nearly 1,000,000 clones, 76% of them appearing once. Sequencing was carried out using memory CD4+ T cells sorted from blood. Subset given: CD45RA-negative fraction. These receptors all come from a man between 18 and 35 years old in good health.

The CDR3, as DNA: TGTGCCAGCAGTTACCGCGGCAGCCACAATGAGCAGTTCTTC. Its protein product is CASSYRGSHNEQFF. This chain links TRBV6-5 with TRBJ2-1, with D unresolved. The ends were cut back, 2 bases at V and 5 bases at J, with 10 bases in the middle. The CDR3 has 14 amino acids. CDR1 and CDR2 (germline): MNHEY, SVGAGI.

This clone has more than one count but fewer than ten. The gene calls are TRBV2 and TRBJ2-6; TRBD1 might be the D (6 bases). CDR3 size: 14 residues. Trimming pared 6 bases from V and 4 bases from J, leaving 10 bases between. Germline V gives CDR1 SNHLY, CDR2 FYNNEI. CDR3 protein: CASSGQQGANVLTF. The DNA for the CDR3 is TGTGCCAGCAGCGGACAGCAAGGGGCCAACGTCCTGACTTTC. Combining the CDR3 with reference TRBV2 and TRBJ2-6 gives the whole variable domain EPEVTQTPSHQVTQMGQEVILRCVPISNHLYFYWYRQILGQKVEFLVSFYNNEISEKSEIFDDQFSVERPDGSNFTLKIRSTKLEDSAMYFCASSGQQGANVLTFGAGSRLTVL.

Concerning this clone itself: A clone one base away is much larger, so this may be a read error. The identical CDR3 is also encoded by other nucleotide sequences in the sample. The CDR3 loop is CATSRDPNQPQHF. Here the CDR3 DNA reads TGTGCCACCAGCAGAGATCCTAATCAGCCCCAGCATTTT. This chain connects TRBV15 to TRBJ1-5; no clear D gene. V was shortened by 0 bases and J by 4 bases, with 4 bases between the two germline ends. CDR3 length: 13 amino acids. Germline V gene lookup returns CDR1 LNHNV and CDR2 YYDKDF (reference sequence).

J is TRBJ2-2 and V is TRBV18; no definite D call. The CDR3 is 14 amino acids. CDR1 KGHSH and CDR2 LQKENI come from the germline V gene. Trimming left V 0 bases short and J 1 base short, with 3 bases between. Written as DNA, the CDR3 is TGTGCCAGCTCACCACCAGAGAACACCGGGGAGCTGTTTTTT. It encodes CASSPPENTGELFF.

This chain connects TRBV19 to TRBJ2-3, with TRBD1 matching over 10 bases. The CDR3 contains 14 residues. The V gene end was trimmed by 5 bases and the J gene end by 6 bases; junction bases not matched to a gene: 5. The germline V gene has CDR1 LNHDA and CDR2 SQIVND (reference sequence). The CDR3 DNA reads as TGTGCCAGTAGTTCTCGGGACAGGGGTGATACGCAGTATTTT. Translation gives CASSSRDRGDTQYF.

The chain recombines TRBV6-4 with TRBJ2-1, with TRBD2 as a possible D gene (6 bases). Trimming pared 10 bases from V and 8 bases from J, leaving 24 bases between. The germline V gene has CDR1 MRHNA and CDR2 SNTAGT. The CDR3 is 15 residues long. This chain's CDR3 is CATAPELASRDEQFF. DNA for the CDR3: TGTGCCACCGCTCCGGAACTAGCATCTCGTGATGAGCAGTTCTTC.

This chain uses TRBV10-2 with TRBJ2-1, with no clear D. There are 11 residues in the CDR3. Germline V gives CDR1 WSHSY, CDR2 SAAADI. Trimming left V 4 bases short and J 5 bases short, with 3 bases between. The CDR3 spells CASSGHNEQFF. CDR3 sequence (DNA): TGCGCCAGCAGTGGCCACAATGAGCAGTTCTTC.

The chain couples TRBV9 to TRBJ2-2, with TRBD2 matching 8 bases. The CDR3 contains 15 residues. Germline V gives CDR1 SGDLS, CDR2 YYNGEE. The trim removed 4 bases at V and 4 bases at J, leaving 6 bases unmatched. The CDR3 region has the DNA TGTGCCAGCAGCCCTCGGCGGGAGGTCACCGGGGAGCTGTTTTTT. Amino acid sequence: CASSPRREVTGELFF.

This rearrangement joins TRBV30 to TRBJ1-6; tentatively, D is TRBD1 (6 bases). Looked up from germline, CDR1 is GTSNPN and CDR2 is SVGIG (reference sequence). Between the trimmed V and J ends, which lost 3 bases and 5 bases, there was a span of 17 bases. The CDR3 has 16 residues. Here the CDR3 DNA reads TGTGCCTGGAGGGCGGACAGAGGATTAAATAATTCACCCCTCCACTTT. The encoded protein is CAWRADRGLNNSPLHF.

The chain uses TRBV7-9 and TRBJ2-3; unclear D gene. Trimming removed 3 bases from V and 4 bases from J, with 14 bases in between. The CDR3 totals 15 residues. CDR1 is SEHNR, CDR2 FQNEAQ, per germline (reference sequence). The CDR3 protein is CASSFDPPKSDTQYF. The CDR3 DNA reads as TGTGCCAGCAGCTTCGATCCACCGAAGTCAGATACGCAGTATTTT.

The genes are TRBV2 and TRBJ2-1; D uncertain. Germline V gene data show CDR1 as SNHLY and CDR2 as FYNNEI. With 8 bases removed from V and 4 bases from J, the gap between germline ends came to 9 bases. CDR3 length: 12 amino acids. CDR3 sequence: CASGDEYNEQFF. As DNA, the CDR3 is TGTGCCAGCGGCGACGAATACAATGAGCAGTTCTTC.

This clone was seen repeatedly, ten times or more. At one end the junction does not follow the germline gene, possibly because of a read error. This chain uses TRBV7-7 with TRBJ2-7, with D possibly matching TRBD2 (5 bases). The germline CDR1 and CDR2 sequences are SSHAT and FNYEAQ (reference sequence). The CDR3 runs 19 residues. CDR3 residues: CASSLAPPPRVDPSYEQYF. CDR3 in DNA: TGTGCTAGCAGCTTAGCGCCCCCACCCCGGGTAGACCCTTCCTACGAGCAGTACTTC.

The chain carries TRBV5-5 and TRBJ2-7, with a possible D match to TRBD2 (6 bases). The CDR3 has 14 residues. Trimming shortened V by 4 bases and J by 0 bases, and 11 bases separated the two germline ends. Germline V lookup: CDR1 SGHKS, CDR2 YYEKEE (reference sequence). CDR3 region: CASSARRDSYEQYF. In DNA form, the CDR3 reads TGTGCCAGCAGCGCTAGGCGGGACTCCTACGAGCAGTACTTC.

The rearrangement links TRBV11-1 to TRBJ2-5; unclear D gene. V was cut by 5 bases and J by 4 bases, with 11 bases left in between. Germline V gene lookup returns CDR1 SGHAT and CDR2 FQDESV (reference sequence). This CDR3 region has 13 residues. For the CDR3, the DNA is TGTGCCAGCAGCCCCGACAATTCAGAGACCCAGTACTTC. Amino acids: CASSPDNSETQYF.

On this clone: The junction differs from germline at one of its ends, possibly a read error. The chain couples TRBV7-7 to TRBJ2-5, with 7 bases that match TRBD1. Gene TRBJ2-7 matches the end of the DNA better, so the J call may be wrong. The length of the CDR3 is 14 residues. Germline V gene data show CDR1 as SSHAT and CDR2 as FNYEAQ (reference sequence). The CDR3 nucleotides read TGTGCTAGCAGCTTAGAACAGGGGTCCTACGAGCAGTACTTC. It codes for CASSLEQGSYEQYF.